This TCR beta chain is from a study of OX40 agonist ivuxolimab in advanced cancers. Study details: Dose-escalation subjects each had hepatocellular carcinoma, melanoma, renal cell or head and neck cancer. Three patients responded partially, comprising one with hepatocellular carcinoma and two with cutaneous melanoma. Study-wide results and limits: Among expanded peripheral T cells, antigen specificity went undetermined. In general, CD8+ T cells held more expanded clones than CD4+ did, on average.

With respect to this clone: The antigen remains undetermined.

Clones were sequenced by immunoSEQ multiplex PCR, and TCRdb holds only the in-frame ones, with some missing. The sample yields tens of thousands of clones, around 90% seen once. The CDR3 has 15 amino acids. Germline V gene lookup returns CDR1 SGDLS and CDR2 YYNGEE. Trimming removed 3 bases from V and 5 bases from J; junction bases left unmatched: 7. V usage is TRBV9 and J usage is TRBJ2-7; 11 positions match TRBD2. The clonotype comes from an adult with an advanced solid tumor such as melanoma, head and neck, liver or kidney cancer. The sample was CD4+ or CD8+ T cells sorted from blood, taken in a trial of the OX40 agonist ivuxolimab. The CDR3: CASSALAGGSHEQYF. Written as DNA, the CDR3 is TGTGCCAGCAGCGCCCTAGCGGGAGGTTCCCACGAGCAGTACTTC.